The entry below describes one T cell receptor beta chain. Its antigen is still unknown. The germline V gene has CDR1 SGHAT and CDR2 FQDESV (reference sequence). The germline V and J ends were trimmed by 5 bases and 1 base, with 6 bases remaining between them. CDR3 length: 13 amino acids. The data derive from a study of T cell responses to AZD1222 COVID-19 vaccine. Whole-study findings and limits: The sample set comprised mostly white British donors with more females, and clonal diversity was possibly underestimated.

Generated by immunoSEQ multiplex PCR, the TCRdb table keeps only in-frame clones and is missing some. The repertoire holds approximately 50,000 clones, with 86% as singletons. Sequences were derived from peripheral blood, sampled 28 days after the second AZD1222 dose. The chain recombines TRBV11-1 with TRBJ1-5; D gene ambiguous. The TCR comes from an adult who received the AZD1222 COVID-19 vaccine. The CDR3 nucleotides read TGTGCCAGCAGCCCCCAGAGCAATCAGCCCCAGCATTTT. Protein product: CASSPQSNQPQHF.